The 29 T cell receptor beta chains listed next were all sequenced from one sample in a study of blood T cell repertoires in COVID-19. The method was immunoSEQ multiplex PCR; TCRdb's version includes in-frame clones alone and lacks a portion of them. This table has 200,000 to 300,000 clones, around 88% appearing once. The sample consisted of peripheral blood. The origin of the receptors is a young woman with COVID-19, enrolled during active disease.

The genes are TRBV9 and TRBJ2-3, with 14 bases aligning to TRBD2. The CDR3 is made up of 16 amino acids. Germline values: CDR1 SGDLS, CDR2 YYNGEE. J gave up 3 bases and V 4 bases, and 4 bases lay outside the gene matches. CDR3 in amino acids: CASSPRLAGGTDTQYF. The CDR3 DNA reads as TGTGCCAGCAGCCCGAGACTAGCGGGGGGGACAGATACGCAGTATTTT.

The V gene is TRBV4-3, the J gene TRBJ1-4, with D maybe TRBD1 (5 bases). The V gene's germline CDR1 is LGHNA and CDR2 YSLEER. V was cut by 0 bases and J by 3 bases, with 8 bases left in between. The length of the CDR3 is 15 residues. The CDR3 DNA reads as TGCGCCAGCAGCCAAGATGCAGGGCCTAATGAAAAACTGTTTTTT. Its protein product is CASSQDAGPNEKLFF.

This chain uses TRBV27 with TRBJ2-5; D call uncertain. The V gene lost 3 bases and the J gene lost 2 bases, with 7 bases spanning the gap. The CDR3 length is 13 residues. Germline loops: CDR1 MNHEY, CDR2 SMNVEV (reference sequence). CDR3 DNA: TGTGCCAGCAGTTTGAGGAGACAAGAGACCCAGTACTTC. Residues: CASSLRRQETQYF.

The chain couples TRBV28 to TRBJ2-5; the D gene is possibly TRBD2 (6 bases). CDR3 length: 15 amino acids. V lost 2 bases and J 2 bases, leaving 12 bases between the germline ends. Germline CDR1 is MDHEN and CDR2 is SYDVKM. CDR3 nucleotides: TGTGCCAGCAGTTTAGTTACAGGAGGGCAAGAGACCCAGTACTTC. This gives the protein CASSLVTGGQETQYF.

CDR3 nucleotide sequence: TGTGCCACCTCGCCAGGGTCAGATACGCAGTATTTT. It translates to CATSPGSDTQYF. The V and J genes are TRBV24-1 and TRBJ2-3; maybe TRBD1 (5 bases). The CDR3 extends over 12 amino acids. The V end was cut by 9 bases, the J end by 4 bases, with 10 bases between. CDR1 KGHDR and CDR2 SFDVKD come from the germline V gene.

The chain has TRBV29-1 and TRBJ1-1, with 7 positions matching TRBD1. The germline CDR1 and CDR2 sequences are SQVTM and ANQGSEA. This CDR3 spans 12 amino acids. V lost 6 bases and J lost 3; bases outside the gene matches: 4. This CDR3 is CSVMDRHTEAFF. The CDR3 coding sequence is TGCAGCGTGATGGACAGGCACACTGAAGCTTTCTTT.

The V call is TRBV5-1, the J call TRBJ2-2; TRBD1 matches at 7 bases. The CDR3 consists of 15 residues. Losses at the gene ends were 7 bases for V and 0 bases for J; bases not matched to a gene: 6. Germline V gene data show CDR1 as SGHRS and CDR2 as YFSETQ. For the CDR3, the DNA is TGCGCCAGCCAGTACAGGGGATCGAACACCGGGGAGCTGTTTTTT. It encodes CASQYRGSNTGELFF.

V usage is TRBV10-2 and J usage is TRBJ2-2, with D perhaps matching TRBD1 (5 bases). The V end lost 10 bases, the J end lost 1 base, and 13 bases lay between the germline ends. Germline values: CDR1 WSHSY, CDR2 SAAADI. This CDR3 is built from 14 residues. In nucleotides, the CDR3 is TGCGCCACTTATGGGCAGGGGAACACCGGGGAGCTGTTTTTT. Amino acid sequence: CATYGQGNTGELFF.

The V and J genes are TRBV14 and TRBJ1-2; D remains ambiguous. Germline lookup yields CDR1 SGHDN and CDR2 FVKESK. The length of the CDR3 is 13 residues. The V end was cut by 0 bases, the J end by 7 bases, with 9 bases between. CDR3 sequence: CASSQDPRSGYTF. The CDR3 DNA reads TGTGCCAGCAGCCAAGATCCCCGGAGTGGCTACACCTTC. The full variable domain, in which reference TRBV14 and TRBJ1-2 provide the parts outside the CDR3, is EAGVTQFPSHSVIEKGQTVTLRCDPISGHDNLYWYRRVMGKEIKFLLHFVKESKQDESGMPNNRFLAERTGGTYSTLKVQPAELEDSGVYFCASSQDPRSGYTFGSGTRLTVV.

This clone was recorded once. This rearrangement joins TRBV19 to TRBJ1-5; 9 positions agree with TRBD1. CDR3 length: 18 amino acids. Germline CDR1 reads LNHDA; CDR2 reads SQIVND (reference sequence). Losses at the gene ends were 3 bases for V and 0 bases for J; bases not matched to a gene: 9. In DNA, the CDR3 is TGTGCCAGTAGTATTGCTGGACAGGGGTTATATAGCAATCAGCCCCAGCATTTT. Translating it yields CASSIAGQGLYSNQPQHF.

In its sample, this clone was seen a few times. The V call is TRBV6-2 or TRBV6-3, the J call TRBJ2-1; D may be TRBD2 (6 bases). The germline gives CDR1 MNHEY, CDR2 SVGEGT. The length of the CDR3 is 15 residues. The ends were cut back, 0 bases at V and 2 bases at J, with 8 bases in the middle. The CDR3 loop reads CASSYSREPYNEQFF. The CDR3 DNA reads TGTGCCAGCAGTTACTCGCGGGAACCCTACAATGAGCAGTTCTTC.

The V and J genes are TRBV9 and TRBJ2-1; 10 bases match TRBD1. With 0 bases clipped from V and 6 bases from J, the junction kept 9 bases outside the gene matches. Germline V gene sequence: CDR1 SGDLS, CDR2 YYNGEE. This CDR3 has 17 amino acids. Here the CDR3 reads CASSVAQGGQGTNEQFF. The CDR3 nucleotides read TGTGCCAGCAGCGTAGCCCAGGGGGGACAGGGGACCAATGAGCAGTTCTTC. Full variable domain (outside the CDR3, taken from reference TRBV9 and TRBJ2-1): DSGVTQTPKHLITATGQRVTLRCSPRSGDLSVYWYQQSLDQGLQFLIQYYNGEERAKGNILERFSAQQFPDLHSELNLSSLELGDSALYFCASSVAQGGQGTNEQFFGPGTRLTVL.

V usage is TRBV6-6 and J usage is TRBJ1-3; D is unclear. V was shortened by 6 bases and J by 2 bases, with 11 bases between the two germline ends. CDR1 MNHNY and CDR2 SVGAGI come from the germline V gene (reference sequence). This CDR3 has 14 amino acids. The CDR3 region has the DNA TGTGCCAGCAGCCCGGGAAGCGCTGGAAACACCATATATTTT. As protein: CASSPGSAGNTIYF.

This chain uses TRBV5-1 with TRBJ2-5, with 11 bases lining up with TRBD2. The CDR3 extends over 18 amino acids. From germline, CDR1 is SGHRS and CDR2 YFSETQ. V lost 0 bases to trimming and J lost 0 bases; unmatched junction nucleotides: 7. CDR3 sequence (DNA): TGCGCCAGCAGCTTGGTCCTAGCGGGAGGCGATTACCAAGAGACCCAGTACTTC. Protein: CASSLVLAGGDYQETQYF. The whole variable domain, remainder taken from reference TRBV5-1 and TRBJ2-5, is KAGVTQTPRYLIKTRGQQVTLSCSPISGHRSVSWYQQTPGQGLQFLFEYFSETQRNKGNFPGRFSGRQFSNSRSEMNVSTLELGDSALYLCASSLVLAGGDYQETQYFGPGTRLLVL.

A single count supports this clone. The chain has TRBV5-6 and TRBJ2-7; 9 bases align to TRBD1. Germline V gives CDR1 SGHDT, CDR2 YYEEEE. J gave up 5 bases and V 4 bases, and 13 bases lay outside the gene matches. The CDR3 totals 16 residues. Here the CDR3 DNA reads TGTGCCAGCAGCACCGATCGACAGGGGGAAGGCAACGAGCAGTACTTC. Translated, it gives CASSTDRQGEGNEQYF.

This chain uses TRBV6-1 with TRBJ2-7; the D is unclear. The germline gives CDR1 MNHNS, CDR2 SASEGT. Deletions cut 0 bases from V and 6 bases from J, with 12 bases between. The CDR3 totals 14 residues. The CDR3 DNA reads TGTGCCAGCAGTGAAGCTGCCGCTGTCGGCGAGCAGTACGTC. Translated: CASSEAAAVGEQYV.

This chain joins TRBV6-2 or TRBV6-3 and TRBJ2-1; maybe TRBD1 (8 bases). V was cut by 6 bases and J by 7 bases, with 19 bases left in between. The CDR3 sequence is 15 residues long. Germline values: CDR1 MNHEY, CDR2 SVGEGT. For the CDR3, the DNA is TGTGCCAGCAGCATAACAGGGGGAGGGTATAATGAGCAGTTCTTC. Translating it yields CASSITGGGYNEQFF.

V and J are TRBV6-5 and TRBJ2-5; D possibly corresponds to TRBD2 (6 bases). The CDR3 consists of 14 residues. Germline assignment: CDR1 MNHEY and CDR2 SVGAGI. V was clipped by 2 bases and J by 5 bases, with 12 bases between them. CDR3 loop: CASSYGRNKETQYF. The DNA of the CDR3 is TGTGCCAGCAGTTACGGGAGGAATAAGGAGACCCAGTACTTC.

CDR3 nucleotides: TGTGCCAGCAGCCCTGGCGGGGTCTATGGCTACACCTTC. Translated, it gives CASSPGGVYGYTF. The chain employs TRBV7-2 and TRBJ1-2; no firm D call. Germline V gene sequence: CDR1 SGHTA, CDR2 FQGNSA. The V gene lost 5 bases and the J gene lost 4 bases, with 11 bases spanning the gap. This CDR3 is built from 13 residues.

This clone appeared once. The chain has TRBV5-6 and TRBJ1-2; perhaps TRBD1 as D (6 bases). V was pared by 0 bases and J by 1 base, with 13 bases between. Germline CDR1 is SGHDT and CDR2 is YYEEEE. The CDR3 contains 16 residues. CDR3 sequence (DNA): TGTGCCAGCAGCTTGGCAGGGGACCGAAATAACTATGGCTACACCTTC. Protein sequence: CASSLAGDRNNYGYTF.

This clone was recorded only once. The chain couples TRBV27 to TRBJ2-7, with D possibly TRBD2 on 6 matching bases. The CDR3 is 14 amino acids. CDR1 and CDR2 (germline): MNHEY, SMNVEV (reference sequence). Trimming left V 1 base short and J 3 bases short, with 10 bases between. DNA for the CDR3: TGTGCCAGCAGTTTATTATACGGGAGCTACGAGCAGTACGTC. It encodes CASSLLYGSYEQYV.

The gene calls are TRBV19 and TRBJ2-5, with D perhaps TRBD1 (6 bases). This CDR3 contains 16 residues. CDR1 is LNHDA, CDR2 SQIVND, per germline (reference sequence). V was cut by 4 bases and J by 4 bases, with 19 bases left in between. CDR3 amino acids: CASSTSSGTRGETQYF. DNA for the CDR3: TGTGCCAGTAGTACCTCGTCGGGTACCAGGGGAGAGACCCAGTACTTC.

Remarks on this clone: One end of the junction fails to match germline, which may point to a read error. The chain joins TRBV6-5 to TRBJ2-6; tentative D call: TRBD2 (6 bases). The CDR3 sequence is 15 residues long. Germline CDR1 reads MNHEY; CDR2 reads SVGAGI. CDR3 DNA sequence: TGTGCCTGCAGTTGGGGGGTTGCTGGGGCCAACGTCCTGACTTTC. Encoded protein: CACSWGVAGANVLTF.

The chain combines TRBV9 with TRBJ1-2, with D possibly being TRBD1 (6 bases). Per germline, CDR1 SGDLS and CDR2 YYNGEE. Trimming stripped 4 bases from V and 4 bases from J, with 14 bases between. The CDR3 consists of 14 residues. The CDR3 loop is CASSHPGGGYGYTF. The CDR3 DNA sequence: TGTGCCAGCAGCCACCCGGGGGGCGGCTATGGCTACACCTTC.

This clone appeared a single time. The V gene is TRBV2, the J gene TRBJ2-5; possibly TRBD2 for D (5 bases). This CDR3 is built from 16 residues. V lost 2 bases, J lost 7 bases, and 20 bases lay in between. Germline V gene sequence: CDR1 SNHLY, CDR2 FYNNEI. The CDR3 region is CASSEFPPDSIVTQYF. The CDR3 nucleotides are TGTGCCAGCAGTGAATTCCCCCCGGACTCTATCGTGACCCAGTACTTC.

The CDR3 spells CSASVAPGAGGPSDTQYF. CDR3 DNA sequence: TGCAGTGCTAGTGTTGCCCCCGGAGCGGGAGGGCCCTCAGATACGCAGTATTTT. The V and J genes are TRBV20-1 and TRBJ2-3, with 10 bases that match TRBD2. The CDR3 runs to 18 residues. Germline V gene data show CDR1 as DFQATT and CDR2 as SNEGSKA (reference sequence). The junction had 16 bases not matched to a gene; V was cut back by 3 bases and J by 4 bases.

The chain employs TRBV11-2 and TRBJ2-5, with TRBD2 matching 12 bases. The CDR3 spans 18 residues. With V trimmed by 1 base and J by 1 base, 7 bases remained unmatched. Germline assignment: CDR1 SGHAT and CDR2 FQNNGV. CDR3 DNA sequence: TGTGCCAGCAGCTTAGGGCCTAGCGGGAGGGGGGGCCAAGAGACCCAGTACTTC. Translation gives CASSLGPSGRGGQETQYF.

The chain uses TRBV2 and TRBJ2-3; TRBD2 matches at 7 bases. The CDR3 spans 14 residues. CDR1 and CDR2 (germline): SNHLY, FYNNEI. The V segment lost 5 bases and the J segment 6 bases; nucleotides outside the gene matches: 8. CDR3 sequence reads: CASSSRTSGDTQYF. CDR3 nucleotides: TGTGCCAGCAGTTCCCGGACTAGTGGGGATACGCAGTATTTT.

This clone has only one observation. The chain links TRBV12-5 to TRBJ2-1, with 11 positions matching TRBD2. The CDR3 spans 19 residues. Unmatched junction bases numbered 19, after V lost 5 bases and J lost 7 bases. The germline V gene encodes CDR1 LGHNT and CDR2 FRNRAP. The CDR3 nucleotides are TGTGCTAGTGGTGCGCCGGGGATACCCACTAGCGGGGGTCAGAATGAGCAGTTCTTC. This gives the protein CASGAPGIPTSGGQNEQFF.